A selection of T cell receptor beta chains follows, all from one sample in a study of T cells in Graves' hyperthyroidism and ophthalmopathy. MiXCR was run by TCRdb on the multiplex PCR reads, yielding one entry per CDR3 protein. The data show hundreds of thousands of distinct CDR3 sequences, approximately 15% seen once. Input material: blood. The receptors were sampled from a woman between 50 and 59 years old with Graves' ophthalmopathy. Both conserved end residues are part of each CDR3. Fields, in order: V gene, J gene, CDR3 length, D gene, clone size, CDR3 DNA, CDR3 protein. D genes are given only for firm matches. Where a row states a size, it is once, few, many or the class of an expanded clone; other rows omit it.

v_gene: TRBV6-1
j_gene: TRBJ1-4
len: 19
d_gene: NA
abundance: NA
CDR3nt: TGTGCCAGCAGTTTAAGAATGGACAGCTCCCGTGCTCGCAATGAAAAACTGTTTTTT
CDR3aa: CASSLRMDSSRARNEKLFF

v_gene: TRBV7-3
j_gene: TRBJ2-5
len: 13
d_gene: NA
abundance: many
CDR3nt: TGTGCCAGCAGCTTTGGGTATACGGAGACCCAGTACTTC
CDR3aa: CASSFGYTETQYF

v_gene: TRBV20-1
j_gene: TRBJ2-7
len: 14
d_gene: TRBD2
abundance: NA
CDR3nt: TGCAGTGCCCTCCCTGAAGCGGGAGGCTACGAGCAGTACTTC
CDR3aa: CSALPEAGGYEQYF

v_gene: TRBV15
j_gene: TRBJ1-2
len: 16
d_gene: TRBD1
abundance: many
CDR3nt: TGTGCCACCAGCAGAGATCCAGGGACAGCCAACTATGGCTACACCTTC
CDR3aa: CATSRDPGTANYGYTF

v_gene: TRBV20-1
j_gene: TRBJ1-1
len: 14
d_gene: NA
abundance: many
CDR3nt: TGCAGTGCTAGAGGGTTTTATCGTTCCACTGAAGCTTTCTTT
CDR3aa: CSARGFYRSTEAFF

v_gene: TRBV5-1
j_gene: TRBJ2-5
len: 15
d_gene: NA
abundance: few
CDR3nt: TGCGCCAGCAGCTTGGACGGGACGGGTCAAGAGACCCAGTACTTC
CDR3aa: CASSLDGTGQETQYF

v_gene: TRBV11-2
j_gene: TRBJ2-1
len: 14
d_gene: TRBD2
abundance: many
CDR3nt: TGTGCCAGCAGCTTGGACCTAGCGGGTAATGAGCAGTTCTTC
CDR3aa: CASSLDLAGNEQFF

v_gene: TRBV10-3
j_gene: TRBJ2-3
len: 14
d_gene: TRBD2
abundance: many
CDR3nt: TGTGCCATCAGGCCCGGGACTACCGCCCCCTCGCAGTATTTT
CDR3aa: CAIRPGTTAPSQYF

v_gene: TRBV5-1
j_gene: TRBJ2-7
len: 15
d_gene: NA
abundance: few
CDR3nt: TGCGCCAGCAGCGGGTGGTGGGAGGACCACTACGAGCAGTACTTC
CDR3aa: CASSGWWEDHYEQYF

v_gene: TRBV6-2/TRBV6-3
j_gene: TRBJ1-2
len: 12
d_gene: NA
abundance: few
CDR3nt: TGTGCCAGCAGACAGGACCGGTATGGCTACACCTTC
CDR3aa: CASRQDRYGYTF

v_gene: TRBV7-9
j_gene: TRBJ2-5
len: 16
d_gene: NA
abundance: many
CDR3nt: TGTGCCAGCAGTAAACAGGGAGAATTACCTCAAGAGACCCAGTACTTC
CDR3aa: CASSKQGELPQETQYF

v_gene: TRBV6-2/TRBV6-3
j_gene: TRBJ2-3
len: 17
d_gene: NA
abundance: many
CDR3nt: TGTGCCAGCAGTTACTCTAGAGCTAGCGCCGGCACAGATACGCAGTATTTT
CDR3aa: CASSYSRASAGTDTQYF

v_gene: TRBV6-2/TRBV6-3
j_gene: TRBJ2-3
len: 16
d_gene: TRBD2
abundance: many
CDR3nt: TGTGCCAGCAGTTACGAGGCTAGCGGAAGCACAGATACGCAGTATTTT
CDR3aa: CASSYEASGSTDTQYF

v_gene: TRBV12-3/TRBV12-4
j_gene: TRBJ2-7
len: 15
d_gene: TRBD1
abundance: many
CDR3nt: TGTGCCAGCAGTTTAATGACAGGGGGATCGTACGAGCAGTACTTC
CDR3aa: CASSLMTGGSYEQYF

v_gene: TRBV20-1
j_gene: TRBJ2-5
len: 17
d_gene: NA
abundance: many
CDR3nt: TGCAGTGCAATATCCCCTACCGGGACGAAAGGCCTAGAGACCCAGTACTTC
CDR3aa: CSAISPTGTKGLETQYF

v_gene: TRBV6-1
j_gene: TRBJ1-2
len: 15
d_gene: TRBD1
abundance: once
CDR3nt: TGTGCCAGCAGTGAAGCCGAGACAGGGTCAAATGGCTACACCTTC
CDR3aa: CASSEAETGSNGYTF

v_gene: TRBV6-2/TRBV6-3
j_gene: TRBJ1-1
len: 11
d_gene: TRBD1
abundance: few
CDR3nt: TGTGCCAGCAGGGACAGGAAAGAAGCTTTCTTT
CDR3aa: CASRDRKEAFF

v_gene: TRBV9
j_gene: TRBJ2-7
len: 13
d_gene: TRBD2
abundance: many
CDR3nt: TGTGCCAGCAGCGAGGGGACTAGAGGCGAGCAGTACTTC
CDR3aa: CASSEGTRGEQYF

v_gene: TRBV30
j_gene: TRBJ2-7
len: 13
d_gene: NA
abundance: many
CDR3nt: TGTGCCTGGACTGGACAGCGTTACTACGAGCAGTACTTC
CDR3aa: CAWTGQRYYEQYF

v_gene: TRBV6-9
j_gene: TRBJ2-1
len: 19
d_gene: TRBD2
abundance: NA
CDR3nt: TGTGCCAGCAGTTACAGGGGACTAGCGGGGACGGTGCACTACAATGAGCAGTTCTTC
CDR3aa: CASSYRGLAGTVHYNEQFF

v_gene: TRBV6-1
j_gene: TRBJ1-2
len: 16
d_gene: TRBD1
abundance: many
CDR3nt: TGTGCCAGCAGAATGGGGGGGGGAGGACAGGGTTATGGCTACACCTTC
CDR3aa: CASRMGGGGQGYGYTF

v_gene: TRBV7-2
j_gene: TRBJ1-5
len: 14
d_gene: TRBD1
abundance: NA
CDR3nt: TGTGCCAGCAGCCGGACAGGGGGCTCTCAGCCCCAGCATTTT
CDR3aa: CASSRTGGSQPQHF

v_gene: TRBV9
j_gene: TRBJ2-7
len: 14
d_gene: TRBD2
abundance: NA
CDR3nt: TGTGCCAGCAGCGGTAGCGGGAGGGCCTCCGAGCAGTACTTC
CDR3aa: CASSGSGRASEQYF

v_gene: TRBV28
j_gene: TRBJ2-1
len: 13
d_gene: NA
abundance: many
CDR3nt: TGTGCCAGCAGTCCTGGACAGTACAATGAGCAGTTCTTC
CDR3aa: CASSPGQYNEQFF

v_gene: TRBV7-2
j_gene: TRBJ2-7
len: 15
d_gene: NA
abundance: many
CDR3nt: TGTGCCAGCAGCTTAAATTCCGGCGGCGGCTACGAGCAGTACTTC
CDR3aa: CASSLNSGGGYEQYF

v_gene: TRBV5-1
j_gene: TRBJ2-5
len: 14
d_gene: TRBD2
abundance: few
CDR3nt: TGCGCCAGCAGCTTGGCTAGCGGGAAAGAGACCCAGTACTTC
CDR3aa: CASSLASGKETQYF

v_gene: TRBV28
j_gene: TRBJ1-5
len: 15
d_gene: NA
abundance: NA
CDR3nt: TGTGCCAGCAGTTTATGGGGGGGGATCAATCAGCCCCAGCATTTT
CDR3aa: CASSLWGGINQPQHF

v_gene: TRBV6-2/TRBV6-3
j_gene: TRBJ1-5
len: 16
d_gene: NA
abundance: NA
CDR3nt: TGTGCCAGCAGGGACCGGGACCCAAGACCGAATCAGCCCCAGCATTTT
CDR3aa: CASRDRDPRPNQPQHF

v_gene: TRBV27
j_gene: TRBJ2-5
len: 15
d_gene: TRBD1
abundance: NA
CDR3nt: TGTGCCAGCAGACCGACAGGGACAGGGATTGAGACCCAGTACTTC
CDR3aa: CASRPTGTGIETQYF

v_gene: TRBV11-2
j_gene: TRBJ2-1
len: 13
d_gene: NA
abundance: many
CDR3nt: TGTGCCAGCAGCTTTAACCCAGGGAATGAGCAGTTCTTC
CDR3aa: CASSFNPGNEQFF